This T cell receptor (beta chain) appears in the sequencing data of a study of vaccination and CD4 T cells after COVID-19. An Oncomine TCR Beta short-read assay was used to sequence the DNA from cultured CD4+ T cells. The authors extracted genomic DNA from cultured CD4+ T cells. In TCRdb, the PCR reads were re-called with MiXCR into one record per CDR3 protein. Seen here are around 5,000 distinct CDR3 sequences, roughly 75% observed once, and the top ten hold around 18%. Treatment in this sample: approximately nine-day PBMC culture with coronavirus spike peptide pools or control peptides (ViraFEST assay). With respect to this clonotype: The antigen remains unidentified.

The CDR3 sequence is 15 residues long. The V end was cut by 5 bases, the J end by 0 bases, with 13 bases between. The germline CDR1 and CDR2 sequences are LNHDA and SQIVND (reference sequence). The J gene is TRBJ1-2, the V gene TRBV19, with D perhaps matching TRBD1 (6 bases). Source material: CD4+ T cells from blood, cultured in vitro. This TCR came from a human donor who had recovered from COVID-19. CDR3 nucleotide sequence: TGTGCCAGTAGTGTGACAGGCGGGACTAACTATGGCTACACCTTC. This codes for CASSVTGGTNYGYTF.